This T cell receptor (beta chain) appears in the sequencing data of a study of radiotherapy plus CTLA-4 blockade in lung cancer. Study-wide context: Objective responses were documented in 15% to 20% of patients, with disease control in roughly 30%. Notes on the study in general: Tumor-origin TCR clones grew in blood after radiotherapy plus ipilimumab.

Profiled with immunoSEQ multiplex PCR; TCRdb holds only in-frame clones, not every one. The sample shows roughly 110,000 clones, 81% of them seen only once. This CDR3 has 16 amino acids. V was pared by 4 bases and J by 8 bases, with 14 bases of the junction left unmatched. Per germline, CDR1 MNHEY and CDR2 SMNVEV (reference sequence). A remark on this clone: The antigen remains undetermined.

The sample here was peripheral blood, taken from a patient treated with radiotherapy plus ipilimumab. This TCR was recovered from a human donor with non-small cell lung cancer that progressed on radiotherapy plus ipilimumab. Some clones in this sample may be carry-over from other donors' samples. The chain employs TRBV27 and TRBJ1-2, with TRBD1 matching 9 bases. The DNA of the CDR3 is TGTGCCAGCAGTTATTACTCCCGGGGACAGGGCGGAGGCTACACCTTC. Protein sequence: CASSYYSRGQGGGYTF.